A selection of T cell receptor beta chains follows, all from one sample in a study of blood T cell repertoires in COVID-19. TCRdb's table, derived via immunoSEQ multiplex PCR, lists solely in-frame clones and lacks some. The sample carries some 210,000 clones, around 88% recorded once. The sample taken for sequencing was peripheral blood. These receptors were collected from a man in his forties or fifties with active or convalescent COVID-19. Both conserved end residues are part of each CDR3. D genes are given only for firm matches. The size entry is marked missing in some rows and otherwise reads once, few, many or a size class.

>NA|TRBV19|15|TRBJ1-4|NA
TGTGCCAGTGCCCCTTATGGAGGCGGAAAGGAAAAACTGTTTTTT
CASAPYGGGKEKLFF
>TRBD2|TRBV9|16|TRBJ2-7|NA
TGTGCCAGCAGCGTAGCTTCCAGCGGGGATTCCTACGAGCAGTACTTC
CASSVASSGDSYEQYF
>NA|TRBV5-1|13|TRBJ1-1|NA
TGCGCCAGCAGGGAGGGTTTGAACACTGAAGCTTTCTTT
CASREGLNTEAFF
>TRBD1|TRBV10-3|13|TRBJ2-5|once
TGTGCCATCAAAACAGGGGGCGAAGAGACCCAGTACTTC
CAIKTGGEETQYF
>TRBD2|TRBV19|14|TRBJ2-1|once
TGTGCCAGTGCGTTTAGCGGGGGGGCCCTTGAGCAGTTCTTC
CASAFSGGALEQFF
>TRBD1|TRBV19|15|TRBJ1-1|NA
TGTGCCAGTAGTTGGGTGAACAGGGGGAACACTGAAGCTTTCTTT
CASSWVNRGNTEAFF
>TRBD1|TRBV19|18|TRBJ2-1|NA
TGTGCCAGTAGTAGGGGAGGGACAGGGGCCCCGGGACTAGATGAGCAGTTCTTC
CASSRGGTGAPGLDEQFF
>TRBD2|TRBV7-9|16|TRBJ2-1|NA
TGTGCCAGCAGCCCCGGACTAGCGGGGAACTACAATGAGCAGTTCTTC
CASSPGLAGNYNEQFF
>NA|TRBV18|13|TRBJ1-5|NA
TGTGCCAGCTCACCTACAGGGAATCAGCCCCAGCATTTT
CASSPTGNQPQHF
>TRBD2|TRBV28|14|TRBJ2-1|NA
TGTGCCAGCCATGTCACTAGCGGGTCGGATGAGCAGTTCTTC
CASHVTSGSDEQFF
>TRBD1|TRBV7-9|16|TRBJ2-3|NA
TGTGCCAGCAGCCGAGGGACAGGGGGGACACCAGATACGCAGTATTTT
CASSRGTGGTPDTQYF
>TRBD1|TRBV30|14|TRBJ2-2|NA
TGTGCCTGGAGCAGGGGGCTGAGCACCGGGGAGCTGTTTTTT
CAWSRGLSTGELFF
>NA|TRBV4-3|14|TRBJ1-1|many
TGCGCCAGCAGCCAAGACAGGTGGAACACTGAAGCTTTCTTT
CASSQDRWNTEAFF
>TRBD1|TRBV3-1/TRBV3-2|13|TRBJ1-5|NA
TGTGCCAGCAGCCAAGATCGGACAGGTACCCAGCATTTT
CASSQDRTGTQHF
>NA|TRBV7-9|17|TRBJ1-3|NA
TGTGCCAGCCGACTCTCGGGCAGGGTGAGCTCTGGAAACACCATATATTTT
CASRLSGRVSSGNTIYF
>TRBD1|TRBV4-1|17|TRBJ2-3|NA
TGCGCCAGCAGCCCACCGGCCGGGGACAGGGGGCCAGATACGCAGTATTTT
CASSPPAGDRGPDTQYF
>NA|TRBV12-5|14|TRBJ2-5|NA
TGTGCTAGTGGTTTGGACAGGGCTGGAGAGACCCAGTACTTC
CASGLDRAGETQYF
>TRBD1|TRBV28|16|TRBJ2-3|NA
TGTGCCAGCAGTCGTTCCAGGGGGCAGAGCTCAGATACGCAGTATTTT
CASSRSRGQSSDTQYF
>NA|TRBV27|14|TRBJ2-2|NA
TGTGCCAGCAGTTTCCTACGGAACACCGGGGAGCTGTTTTTT
CASSFLRNTGELFF
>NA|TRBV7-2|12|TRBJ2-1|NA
TGTGCCAGCAGCTTACGAGGGGAGGTGCAGTTCTTC
CASSLRGEVQFF
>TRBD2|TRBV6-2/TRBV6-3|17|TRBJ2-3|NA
TGTGCCAGCAGTAGGCTAGCGGGAGGGCCAGGCGCAGATACGCAGTATTTT
CASSRLAGGPGADTQYF
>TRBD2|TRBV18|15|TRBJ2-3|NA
TGTGCCAGCTCACCATCTAGCGGGGCGTCAGATACGCAGTATTTT
CASSPSSGASDTQYF
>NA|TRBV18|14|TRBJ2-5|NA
TGTGCCAGCTCCCCTACTGCGTACCAAGAGACCCAGTACTTC
CASSPTAYQETQYF
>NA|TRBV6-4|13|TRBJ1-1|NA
TGTGCCAGCAGCCTCACAGGAAACACTGAAGCTTTCTTT
CASSLTGNTEAFF
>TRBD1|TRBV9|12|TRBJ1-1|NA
TGTGCCAGCAGGGGACAGGGACAGCAGACTTTCTTT
CASRGQGQQTFF
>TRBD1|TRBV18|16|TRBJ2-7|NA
TGTGCCAGCTCAGGTACCGGACGGGACAGGGCCTACGAGCAGTACTTC
CASSGTGRDRAYEQYF
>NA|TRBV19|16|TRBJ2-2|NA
TGTGCCAGTAGTATATGGAGGGGCATGAACACCGGGGAGCTGTTTTTT
CASSIWRGMNTGELFF
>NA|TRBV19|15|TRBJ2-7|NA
TGTGCCAGTAGTATAGGGGCGGGGAATCCCTACGAGCAGTACTTC
CASSIGAGNPYEQYF
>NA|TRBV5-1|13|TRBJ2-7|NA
TGCGCCAGCAGCTTAAAAAACACCGACGAGCAGTACTTC
CASSLKNTDEQYF
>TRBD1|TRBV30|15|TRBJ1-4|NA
TGTGCCTGGACTCGAGCAGGGGGTCTCGGTGAAAAACTGTTTTTT
CAWTRAGGLGEKLFF
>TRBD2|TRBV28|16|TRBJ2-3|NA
TGTGCCAGCAGTTGGACTAGCGGGAGGCCCGTAGACACGCAGTATTTT
CASSWTSGRPVDTQYF
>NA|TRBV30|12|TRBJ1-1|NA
TGTGCCTGTTTCGGGGATCGGACTGAAGCTTTCTTT
CACFGDRTEAFF
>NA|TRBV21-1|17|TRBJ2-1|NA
TGTGCCAGCAGCATTAACTTAGACAGACGCTCCTACAATGAGCAGTTCTTC
CASSINLDRRSYNEQFF
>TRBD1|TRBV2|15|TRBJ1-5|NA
TGTGCCAGCAGTGAAAAAAGGGGGCCTGGGGCGCCCCAGCATTTT
CASSEKRGPGAPQHF
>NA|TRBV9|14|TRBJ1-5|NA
TGTGCCAGCAGCCTAGAACAGGGCAATCAGCCCCAGCATTTT
CASSLEQGNQPQHF
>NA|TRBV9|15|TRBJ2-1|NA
TGTGCCAGCAGCGAGCTCGCGAGCCCCTACAATGAGCAGTTCTTC
CASSELASPYNEQFF
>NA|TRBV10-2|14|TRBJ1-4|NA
TGCGCCAGCAGTGTGAGCAGGGTTAACGAAAAACTGTTTTTT
CASSVSRVNEKLFF
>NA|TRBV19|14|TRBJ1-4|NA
TGTGCCAGCCGGTCGGGGTCGACTAATGAAAAACTGTTTTTT
CASRSGSTNEKLFF
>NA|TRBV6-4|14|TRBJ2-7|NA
TGTGCCAGCAGCTTACAGTCCCAGAACTACGAGCAGTACTTC
CASSLQSQNYEQYF
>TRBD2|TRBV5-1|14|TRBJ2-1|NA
TGCGCCAGCAGCGGCGGGGGGGCTTACAATGAGCAGTTCTTC
CASSGGGAYNEQFF
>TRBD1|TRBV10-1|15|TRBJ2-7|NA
TGCGCCAGCAGTGAGTCGGGGACAGGGGCCTACGAGCAGTACTTC
CASSESGTGAYEQYF
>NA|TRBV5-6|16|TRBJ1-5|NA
TGTGCCAGCAGCACTACGCAGGGTGCGATAAGTCAGCCCCAGCATTTT
CASSTTQGAISQPQHF
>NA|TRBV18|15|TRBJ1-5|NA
TGTGCCAGCTCCCCCGGGGGGGATAGCAATCAGCCCCAGCATTTT
CASSPGGDSNQPQHF
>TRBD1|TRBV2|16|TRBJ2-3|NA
TGTGCCAGCAGGGGCCTGGGACAGGGACGCACAGATACGCAGTATTTT
CASRGLGQGRTDTQYF
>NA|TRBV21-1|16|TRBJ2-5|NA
TGTGCCAGCAGCAAATGGGGCGGGGGGGAGAAAGAGACCCAGTACTTC
CASSKWGGGEKETQYF
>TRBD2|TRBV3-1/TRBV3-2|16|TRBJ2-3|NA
TGTGCCAGCAGCTCGTTAGCGGGAAAGAGCACAGATACGCAGTATTTT
CASSSLAGKSTDTQYF
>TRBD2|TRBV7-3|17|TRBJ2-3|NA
TGTGCCAGCAGCCCAGGGTTGCTGGCGGGAGCGGGAGATACGCAGTATTTT
CASSPGLLAGAGDTQYF
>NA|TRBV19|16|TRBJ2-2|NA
TGTGCCAGTAGGGACAAATATGCGGCGAACACCGGGGAGCTGTTTTTT
CASRDKYAANTGELFF
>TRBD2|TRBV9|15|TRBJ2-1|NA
TGTGCCAGCAGCGTAGCGGGAGGCTCCTACAATGAGCAGTTCTTC
CASSVAGGSYNEQFF
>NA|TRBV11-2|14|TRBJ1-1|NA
TGTGCCAGCAGCTTTGGGACCCGGGGGGTTGAAGCTTTCTTT
CASSFGTRGVEAFF
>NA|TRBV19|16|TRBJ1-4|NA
TGTGCCAGTAGTACAAGGGACATCGCAACTAATGAAAAACTGTTTTTT
CASSTRDIATNEKLFF
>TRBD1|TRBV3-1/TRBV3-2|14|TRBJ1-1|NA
TGTGCCAGCAGCCTATCAGGGGGCAATGGTGAAGCTTTCTTT
CASSLSGGNGEAFF